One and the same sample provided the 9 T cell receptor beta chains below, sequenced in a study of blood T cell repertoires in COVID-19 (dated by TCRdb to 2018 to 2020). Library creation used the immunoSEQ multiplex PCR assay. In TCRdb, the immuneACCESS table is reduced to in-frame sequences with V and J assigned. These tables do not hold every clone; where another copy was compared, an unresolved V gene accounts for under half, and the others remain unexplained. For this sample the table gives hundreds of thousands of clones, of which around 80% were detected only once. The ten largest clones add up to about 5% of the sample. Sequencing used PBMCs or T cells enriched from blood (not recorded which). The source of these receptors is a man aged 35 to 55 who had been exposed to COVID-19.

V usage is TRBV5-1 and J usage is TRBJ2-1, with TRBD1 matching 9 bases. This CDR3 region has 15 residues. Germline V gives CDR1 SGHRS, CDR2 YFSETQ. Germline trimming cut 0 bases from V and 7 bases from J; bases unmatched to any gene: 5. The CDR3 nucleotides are TGCGCCAGCAGCTTGGTGGGACAGGGTTCGAATGAGCAGTTCTTC. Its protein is CASSLVGQGSNEQFF.

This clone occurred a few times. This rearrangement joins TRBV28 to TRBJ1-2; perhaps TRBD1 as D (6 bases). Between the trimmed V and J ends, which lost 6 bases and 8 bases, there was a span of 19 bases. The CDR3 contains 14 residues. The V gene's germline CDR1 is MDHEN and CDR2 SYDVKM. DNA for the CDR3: TGTGCCAGCAGAGCCCCGGACAGTCCACTGGGCTACACCTTC. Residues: CASRAPDSPLGYTF.

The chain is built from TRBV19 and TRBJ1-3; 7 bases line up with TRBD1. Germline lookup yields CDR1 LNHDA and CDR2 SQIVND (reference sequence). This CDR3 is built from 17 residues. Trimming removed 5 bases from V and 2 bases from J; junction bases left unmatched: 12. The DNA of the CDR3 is TGTGCCAGTAGTCGCCCAAATGACAGGGCTGCTGGAAACACCATATATTTT. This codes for CASSRPNDRAAGNTIYF. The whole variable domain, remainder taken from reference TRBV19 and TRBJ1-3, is DGGITQSPKYLFRKEGQNVTLSCEQNLNHDAMYWYRQDPGQGLRLIYYSQIVNDFQKGDIAEGYSVSREKKESFPLTVTSAQKNPTAFYLCASSRPNDRAAGNTIYFGEGSWLTVV.

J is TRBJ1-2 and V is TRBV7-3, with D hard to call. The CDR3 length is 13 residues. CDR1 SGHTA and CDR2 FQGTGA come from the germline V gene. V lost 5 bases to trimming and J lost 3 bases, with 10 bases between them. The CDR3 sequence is CASSPSPDYGYTF. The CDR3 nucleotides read TGTGCCAGCAGCCCGTCGCCGGACTATGGCTACACCTTC. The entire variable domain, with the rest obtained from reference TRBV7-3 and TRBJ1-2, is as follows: GAGVSQTPSNKVTEKGKYVELRCDPISGHTALYWYRQSLGQGPEFLIYFQGTGAADDSGLPNDRFFAVRPEGSVSTLKIQRTERGDSAVYLCASSPSPDYGYTFGSGTRLTVV.

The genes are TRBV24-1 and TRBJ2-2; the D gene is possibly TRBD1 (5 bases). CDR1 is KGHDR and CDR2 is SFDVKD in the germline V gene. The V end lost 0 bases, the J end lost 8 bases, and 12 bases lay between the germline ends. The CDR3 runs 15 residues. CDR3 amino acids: CATSDLGPRGGELFF. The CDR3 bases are TGTGCCACCAGTGATTTGGGACCTAGGGGAGGGGAGCTGTTTTTT.

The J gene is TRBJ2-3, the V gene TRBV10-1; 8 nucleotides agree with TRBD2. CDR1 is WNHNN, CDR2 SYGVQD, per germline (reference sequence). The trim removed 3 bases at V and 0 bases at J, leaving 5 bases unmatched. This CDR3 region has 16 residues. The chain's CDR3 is CASSDRLAGSTDTQYF. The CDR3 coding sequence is TGCGCCAGCAGTGACCGGTTAGCGGGGAGCACAGATACGCAGTATTTT.

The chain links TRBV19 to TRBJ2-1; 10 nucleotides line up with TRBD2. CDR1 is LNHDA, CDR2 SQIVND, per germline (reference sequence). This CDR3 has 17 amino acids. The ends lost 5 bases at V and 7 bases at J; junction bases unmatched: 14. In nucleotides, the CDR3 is TGTGCCAGTAGTCTTTGGGCGCTAGCGGGAGAATGGAATGAGCAGTTCTTC. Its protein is CASSLWALAGEWNEQFF.

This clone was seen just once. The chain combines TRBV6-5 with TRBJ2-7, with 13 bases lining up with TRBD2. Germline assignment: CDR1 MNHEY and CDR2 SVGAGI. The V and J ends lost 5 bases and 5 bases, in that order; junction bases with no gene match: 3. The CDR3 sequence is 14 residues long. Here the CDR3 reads CASSTGLAGDEQYF. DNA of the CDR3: TGTGCCAGCAGTACAGGACTAGCGGGAGACGAGCAGTACTTC.

The CDR3 DNA follows: TGTGCCAGCAGCTTGGAGCGGATGAACACTGAAGCTTTCTTT. This translates into CASSLERMNTEAFF. This chain connects TRBV5-6 to TRBJ1-1; unclear D gene. The germline V gene encodes CDR1 SGHDT and CDR2 YYEEEE. CDR3 length: 14 residues. Trimming left V 0 bases short and J 0 bases short, with 6 bases between.